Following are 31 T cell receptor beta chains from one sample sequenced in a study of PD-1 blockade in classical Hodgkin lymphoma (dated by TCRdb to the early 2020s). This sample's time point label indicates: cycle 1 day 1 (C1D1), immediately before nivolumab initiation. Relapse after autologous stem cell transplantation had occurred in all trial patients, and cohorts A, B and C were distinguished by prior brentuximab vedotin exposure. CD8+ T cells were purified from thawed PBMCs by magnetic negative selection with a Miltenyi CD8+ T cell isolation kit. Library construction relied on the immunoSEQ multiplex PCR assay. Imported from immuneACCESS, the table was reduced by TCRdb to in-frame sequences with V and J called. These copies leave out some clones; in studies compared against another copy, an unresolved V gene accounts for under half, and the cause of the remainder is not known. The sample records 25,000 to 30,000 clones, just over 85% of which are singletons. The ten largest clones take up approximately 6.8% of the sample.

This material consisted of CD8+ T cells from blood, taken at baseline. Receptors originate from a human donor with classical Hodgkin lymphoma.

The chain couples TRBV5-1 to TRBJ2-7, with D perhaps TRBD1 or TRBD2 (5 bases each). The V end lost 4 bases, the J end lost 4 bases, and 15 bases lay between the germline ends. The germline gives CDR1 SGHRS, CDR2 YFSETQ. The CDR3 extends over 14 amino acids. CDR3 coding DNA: TGCGCCAGCAGCATTCGGGACGGTGGATACGAGCAGTACTTC. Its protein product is CASSIRDGGYEQYF.

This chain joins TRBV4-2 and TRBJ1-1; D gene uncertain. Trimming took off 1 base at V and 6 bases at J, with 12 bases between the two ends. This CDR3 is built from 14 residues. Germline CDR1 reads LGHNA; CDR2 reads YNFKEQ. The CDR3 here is CASSQGIIGAEAFF. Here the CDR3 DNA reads TGTGCCAGCAGCCAAGGAATCATCGGCGCTGAAGCTTTCTTT.

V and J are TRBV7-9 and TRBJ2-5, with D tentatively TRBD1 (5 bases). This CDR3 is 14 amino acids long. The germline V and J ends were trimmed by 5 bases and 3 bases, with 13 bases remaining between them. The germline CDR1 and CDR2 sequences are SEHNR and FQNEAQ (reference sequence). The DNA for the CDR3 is TGTGCCAGCAGCGAGGACACCGCAAAAGAGACCCAGTACTTC. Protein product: CASSEDTAKETQYF.

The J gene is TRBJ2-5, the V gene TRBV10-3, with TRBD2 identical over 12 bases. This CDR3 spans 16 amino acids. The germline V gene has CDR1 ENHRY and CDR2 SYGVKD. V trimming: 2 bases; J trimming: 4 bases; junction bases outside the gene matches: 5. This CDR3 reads CAISEPLAGGLETQYF. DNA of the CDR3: TGTGCCATCAGTGAGCCCCTAGCGGGAGGGTTAGAGACCCAGTACTTC.

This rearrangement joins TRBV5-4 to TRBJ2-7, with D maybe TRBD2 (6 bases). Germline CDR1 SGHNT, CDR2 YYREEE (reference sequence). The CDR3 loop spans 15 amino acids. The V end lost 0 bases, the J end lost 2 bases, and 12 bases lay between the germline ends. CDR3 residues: CASSLGGDGPYEQYF. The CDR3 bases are TGTGCCAGCAGCTTGGGGGGGGACGGACCCTACGAGCAGTACTTC.

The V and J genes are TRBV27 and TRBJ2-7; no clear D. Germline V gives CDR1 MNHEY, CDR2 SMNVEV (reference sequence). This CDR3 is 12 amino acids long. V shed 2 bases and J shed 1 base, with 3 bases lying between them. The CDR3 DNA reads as TGTGCCAGCAGTTTAGCATCCTACGAGCAGTACTTC. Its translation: CASSLASYEQYF.

CDR3 in amino acids: CASSHDHNEQFF. The CDR3, as DNA: TGTGCCAGCAGCCACGACCACAATGAGCAGTTCTTC. The rearrangement uses TRBV7-9 and TRBJ2-1; D remains ambiguous. The CDR3 runs to 12 residues. In germline, CDR1 is SEHNR, CDR2 FQNEAQ (reference sequence). Trimming pared 5 bases from V and 5 bases from J, leaving 7 bases between.

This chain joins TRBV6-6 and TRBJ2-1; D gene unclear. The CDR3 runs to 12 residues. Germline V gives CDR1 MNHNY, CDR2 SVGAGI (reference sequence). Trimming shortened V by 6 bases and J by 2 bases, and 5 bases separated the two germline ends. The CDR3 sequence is CASRGTYNEQFF. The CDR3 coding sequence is TGTGCCAGCAGGGGTACCTACAATGAGCAGTTCTTC.

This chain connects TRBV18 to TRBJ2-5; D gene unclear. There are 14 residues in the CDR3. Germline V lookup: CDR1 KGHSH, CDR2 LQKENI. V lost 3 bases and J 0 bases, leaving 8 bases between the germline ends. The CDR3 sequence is CASSPGVYQETQYF. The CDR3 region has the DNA TGTGCCAGCTCACCGGGCGTCTACCAAGAGACCCAGTACTTC.

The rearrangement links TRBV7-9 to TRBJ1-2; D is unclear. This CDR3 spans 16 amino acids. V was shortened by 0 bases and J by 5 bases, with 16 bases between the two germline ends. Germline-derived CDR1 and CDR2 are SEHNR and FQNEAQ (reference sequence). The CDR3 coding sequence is TGTGCCAGCAGCTTAGCGCCCGGGAGCAAGGAGTATGGCTACACCTTC. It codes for CASSLAPGSKEYGYTF.

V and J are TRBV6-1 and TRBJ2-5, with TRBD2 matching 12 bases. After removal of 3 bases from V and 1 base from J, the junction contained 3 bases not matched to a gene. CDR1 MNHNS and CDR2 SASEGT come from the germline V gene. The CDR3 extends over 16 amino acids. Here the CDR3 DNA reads TGTGCCAGCAGTGAGCTAGCGGGAGGGCCCCAAGAGACCCAGTACTTC. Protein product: CASSELAGGPQETQYF.

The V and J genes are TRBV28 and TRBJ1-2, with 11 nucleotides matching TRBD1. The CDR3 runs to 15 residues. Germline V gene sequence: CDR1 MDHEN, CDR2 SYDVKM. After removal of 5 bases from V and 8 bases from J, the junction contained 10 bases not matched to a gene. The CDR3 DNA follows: TGTGCCAGCAGTGAGGGGACAGGGGGGATTCGGGGCTACACCTTC. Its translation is CASSEGTGGIRGYTF.

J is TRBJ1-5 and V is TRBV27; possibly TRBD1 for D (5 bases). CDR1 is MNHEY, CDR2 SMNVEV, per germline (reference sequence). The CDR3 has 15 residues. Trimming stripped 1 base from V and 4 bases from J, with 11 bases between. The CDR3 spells CASSLYGGRNQPQHF. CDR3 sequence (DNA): TGTGCCAGCAGTTTATACGGGGGTCGTAATCAGCCCCAGCATTTT.

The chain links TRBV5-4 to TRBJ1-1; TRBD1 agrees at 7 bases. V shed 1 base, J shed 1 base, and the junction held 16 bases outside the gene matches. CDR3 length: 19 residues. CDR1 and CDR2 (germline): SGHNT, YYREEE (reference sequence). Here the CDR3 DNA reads TGTGCCAGCAGCTTGTACAGGGGAATCAAGGAACCTCCGAACACTGAAGCTTTCTTT. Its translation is CASSLYRGIKEPPNTEAFF.

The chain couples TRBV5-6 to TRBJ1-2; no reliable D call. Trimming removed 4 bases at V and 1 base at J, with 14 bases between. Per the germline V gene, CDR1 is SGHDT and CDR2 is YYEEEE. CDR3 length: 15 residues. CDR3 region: CASSPEPGNNYGYTF. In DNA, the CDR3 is TGTGCCAGCAGCCCCGAGCCTGGCAATAACTATGGCTACACCTTC. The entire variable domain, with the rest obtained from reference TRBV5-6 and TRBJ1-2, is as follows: DAGVTQSPTHLIKTRGQQVTLRCSPKSGHDTVSWYQQALGQGPQFIFQYYEEEERQRGNFPDRFSGHQFPNYSSELNVNALLLGDSALYLCASSPEPGNNYGYTFGSGTRLTVV.

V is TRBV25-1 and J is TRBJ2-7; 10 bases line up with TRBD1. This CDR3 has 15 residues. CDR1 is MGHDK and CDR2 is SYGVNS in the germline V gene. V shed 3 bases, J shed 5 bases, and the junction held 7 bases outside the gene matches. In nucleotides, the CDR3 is TGTGCCAGCAGTGATCTGGGACAGGGGAGGGACGAGCAGTACTTC. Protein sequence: CASSDLGQGRDEQYF.

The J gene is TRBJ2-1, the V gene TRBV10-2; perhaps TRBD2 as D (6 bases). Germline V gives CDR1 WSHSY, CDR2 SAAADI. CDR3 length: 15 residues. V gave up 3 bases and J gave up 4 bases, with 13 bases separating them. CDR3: CASSDSAGRYNEQFF. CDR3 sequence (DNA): TGCGCCAGCAGTGACTCGGCGGGAAGGTACAATGAGCAGTTCTTC.

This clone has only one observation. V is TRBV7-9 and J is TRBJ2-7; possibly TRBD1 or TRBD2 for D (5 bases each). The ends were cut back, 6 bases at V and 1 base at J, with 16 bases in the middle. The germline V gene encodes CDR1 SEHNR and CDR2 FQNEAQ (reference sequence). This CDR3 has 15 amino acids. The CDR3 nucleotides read TGTGCCAGCAGTTCCCGGGACGAAGGATCCTACGAGCAGTACTTC. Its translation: CASSSRDEGSYEQYF.

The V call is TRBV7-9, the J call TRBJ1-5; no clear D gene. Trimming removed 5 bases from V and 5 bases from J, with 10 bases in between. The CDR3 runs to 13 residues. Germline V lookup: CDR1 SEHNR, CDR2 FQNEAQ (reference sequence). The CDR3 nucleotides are TGTGCCAGCAGCAGACATTCATATCAGCCCCAGCATTTT. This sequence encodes CASSRHSYQPQHF.

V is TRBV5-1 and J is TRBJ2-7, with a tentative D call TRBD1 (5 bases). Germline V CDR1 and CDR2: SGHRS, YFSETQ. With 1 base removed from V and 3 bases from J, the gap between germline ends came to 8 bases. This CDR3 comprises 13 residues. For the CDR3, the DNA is TGCGCCAGCAGCTTGAACAGGATCTACGAGCAGTACTTC. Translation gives CASSLNRIYEQYF. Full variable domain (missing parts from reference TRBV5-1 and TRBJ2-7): KAGVTQTPRYLIKTRGQQVTLSCSPISGHRSVSWYQQTPGQGLQFLFEYFSETQRNKGNFPGRFSGRQFSNSRSEMNVSTLELGDSALYLCASSLNRIYEQYFGPGTRLTVT.

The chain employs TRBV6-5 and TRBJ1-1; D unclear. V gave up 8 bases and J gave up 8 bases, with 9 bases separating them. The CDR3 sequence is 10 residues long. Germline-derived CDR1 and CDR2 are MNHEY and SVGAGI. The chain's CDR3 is CASGWAEAFF. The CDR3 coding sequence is TGTGCCAGCGGATGGGCGGAAGCTTTCTTT.

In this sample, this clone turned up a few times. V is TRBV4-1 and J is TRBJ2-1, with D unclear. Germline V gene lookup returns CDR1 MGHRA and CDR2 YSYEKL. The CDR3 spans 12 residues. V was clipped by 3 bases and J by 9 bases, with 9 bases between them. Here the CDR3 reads CASSQIPFEQFF. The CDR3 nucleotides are TGCGCCAGCAGCCAGATACCCTTTGAGCAGTTCTTC.

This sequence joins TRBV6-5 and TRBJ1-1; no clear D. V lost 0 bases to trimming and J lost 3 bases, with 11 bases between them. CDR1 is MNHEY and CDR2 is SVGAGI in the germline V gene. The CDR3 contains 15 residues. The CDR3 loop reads CASSYSRTVYTEAFF. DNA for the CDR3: TGTGCCAGCAGTTACTCGAGAACAGTATACACTGAAGCTTTCTTT.

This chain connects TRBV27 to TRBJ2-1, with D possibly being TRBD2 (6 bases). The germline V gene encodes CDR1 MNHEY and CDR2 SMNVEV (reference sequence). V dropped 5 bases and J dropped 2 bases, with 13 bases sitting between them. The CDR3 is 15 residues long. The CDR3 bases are TGTGCCAGCAGTCGGGATGGGGGGACCTACAATGAGCAGTTCTTC. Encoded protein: CASSRDGGTYNEQFF.

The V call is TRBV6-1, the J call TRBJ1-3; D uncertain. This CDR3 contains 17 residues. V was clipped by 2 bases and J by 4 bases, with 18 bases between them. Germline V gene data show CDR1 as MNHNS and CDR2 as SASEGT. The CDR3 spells CASSEWARSSSGNTIYF. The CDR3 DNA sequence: TGTGCCAGCAGTGAATGGGCCCGATCCTCTTCGGGAAACACCATATATTTT.

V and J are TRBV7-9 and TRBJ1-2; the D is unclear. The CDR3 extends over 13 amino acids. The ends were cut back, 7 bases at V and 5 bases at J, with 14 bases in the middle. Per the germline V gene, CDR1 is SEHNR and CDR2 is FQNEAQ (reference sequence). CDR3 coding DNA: TGTGCCAGCACCCCACCCCTAAAATATGGCTACACCTTC. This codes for CASTPPLKYGYTF.

In DNA, the CDR3 is TGTGCCAGCAGTTTGTTTGCGGGGACTAGCGGGAGCAAGTCAGATACGCAGTATTTT. Residues: CASSLFAGTSGSKSDTQYF. The V and J genes are TRBV27 and TRBJ2-3, with 14 bases aligning to TRBD2. The J segment lost 4 bases and the V segment lost 3 bases, leaving 12 bases of the junction unmatched. Germline CDR1 reads MNHEY; CDR2 reads SMNVEV (reference sequence). This CDR3 is built from 19 residues.

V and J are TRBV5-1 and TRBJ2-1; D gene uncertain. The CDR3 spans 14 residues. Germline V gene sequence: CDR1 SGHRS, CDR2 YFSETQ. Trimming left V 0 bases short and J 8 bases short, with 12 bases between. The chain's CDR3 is CASSLAGLVDEQFF. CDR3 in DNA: TGCGCCAGCAGCTTGGCCGGGTTGGTCGATGAGCAGTTCTTC.

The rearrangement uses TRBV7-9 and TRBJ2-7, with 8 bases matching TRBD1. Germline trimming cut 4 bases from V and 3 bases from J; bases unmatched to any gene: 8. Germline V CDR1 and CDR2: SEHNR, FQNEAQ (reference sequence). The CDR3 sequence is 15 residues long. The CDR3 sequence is CASSSPTGENYEQYF. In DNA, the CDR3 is TGTGCCAGCAGCTCGCCGACAGGGGAAAACTACGAGCAGTACTTC.

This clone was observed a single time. The CDR3, as DNA: TGTGCCAGCAGCTTAGCCCAGGGACACCCGGTAGCCAAAAACATTCAGTACTTC. This gives the protein CASSLAQGHPVAKNIQYF. The chain links TRBV11-2 to TRBJ2-4; weak D call: TRBD1 (6 bases). The CDR3 is made up of 18 amino acids. V dropped 1 base and J dropped 0 bases, with 16 bases sitting between them. Germline CDR1 reads SGHAT; CDR2 reads FQNNGV.

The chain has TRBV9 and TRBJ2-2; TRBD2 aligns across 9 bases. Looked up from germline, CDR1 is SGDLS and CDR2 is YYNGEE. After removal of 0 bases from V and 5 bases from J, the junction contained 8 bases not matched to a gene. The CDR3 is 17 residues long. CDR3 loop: CASSVVDSGRETGELFF. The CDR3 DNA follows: TGTGCCAGCAGCGTAGTGGATAGCGGGAGAGAAACCGGGGAGCTGTTTTTT.